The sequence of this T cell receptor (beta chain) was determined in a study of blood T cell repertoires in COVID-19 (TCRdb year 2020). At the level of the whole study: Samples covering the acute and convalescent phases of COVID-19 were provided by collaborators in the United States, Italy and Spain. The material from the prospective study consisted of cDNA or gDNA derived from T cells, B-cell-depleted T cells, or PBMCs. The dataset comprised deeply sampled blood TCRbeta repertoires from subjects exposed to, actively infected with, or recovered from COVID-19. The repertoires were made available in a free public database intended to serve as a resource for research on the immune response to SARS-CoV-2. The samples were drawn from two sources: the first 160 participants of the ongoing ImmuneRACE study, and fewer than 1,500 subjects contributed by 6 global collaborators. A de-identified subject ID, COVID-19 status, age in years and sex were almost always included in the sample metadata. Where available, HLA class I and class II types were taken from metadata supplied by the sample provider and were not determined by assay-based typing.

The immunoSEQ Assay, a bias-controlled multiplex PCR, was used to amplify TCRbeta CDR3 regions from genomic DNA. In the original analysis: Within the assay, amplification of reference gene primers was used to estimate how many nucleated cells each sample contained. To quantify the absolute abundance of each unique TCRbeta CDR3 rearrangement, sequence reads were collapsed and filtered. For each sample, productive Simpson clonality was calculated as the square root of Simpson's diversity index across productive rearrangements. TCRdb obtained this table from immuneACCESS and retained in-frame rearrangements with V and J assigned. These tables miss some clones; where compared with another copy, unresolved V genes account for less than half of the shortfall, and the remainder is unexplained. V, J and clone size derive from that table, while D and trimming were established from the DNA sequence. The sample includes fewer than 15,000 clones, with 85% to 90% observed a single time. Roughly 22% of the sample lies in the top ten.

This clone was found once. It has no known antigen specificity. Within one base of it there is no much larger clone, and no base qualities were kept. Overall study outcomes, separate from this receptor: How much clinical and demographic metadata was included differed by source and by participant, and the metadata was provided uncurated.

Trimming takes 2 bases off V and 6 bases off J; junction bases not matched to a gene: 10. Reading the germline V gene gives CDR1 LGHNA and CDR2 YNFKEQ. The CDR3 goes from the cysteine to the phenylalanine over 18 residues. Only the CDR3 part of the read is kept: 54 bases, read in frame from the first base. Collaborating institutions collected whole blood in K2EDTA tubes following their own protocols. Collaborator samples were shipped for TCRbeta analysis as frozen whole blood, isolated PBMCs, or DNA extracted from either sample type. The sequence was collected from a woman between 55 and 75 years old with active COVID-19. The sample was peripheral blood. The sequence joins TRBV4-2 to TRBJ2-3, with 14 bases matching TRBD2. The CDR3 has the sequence CASSQTIGTSGRTDTQYF. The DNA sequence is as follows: TGTGCCAGCAGCCAAACCATAGGGACTAGCGGGAGAACGGATACGCAGTATTTT.